These 32 T cell receptor beta chains were sequenced from one sample in a study of blood T cells in healthy people across ages. A J-beta primer mix and a sample-barcoded 5' primer were used in a second PCR of roughly 6 to 11 cycles. TCRdb fed the 5' RACE reads into MiXCR, producing one record per CDR3 protein. Of more than 650,000 distinct CDR3 sequences listed, approximately 22% were seen once; the top ten hold 22%. Sequencing was carried out using blood. The receptors derive from a man between 65 and 85 years old in good health.

There are a few counts of this clonotype. The chain joins TRBV9 to TRBJ2-2, with D tentatively TRBD1 (5 bases). Germline assignment: CDR1 SGDLS and CDR2 YYNGEE. This CDR3 comprises 14 residues. Trimming took 7 bases from V and 0 from J, leaving 10 bases between them. For the CDR3, the DNA is TGTGCCAGCGCAGGGTTCGCGAACACCGGGGAGCTGTTTTTT. This translates into CASAGFANTGELFF.

This clonotype was observed a handful of times. This rearrangement joins TRBV25-1 to TRBJ2-1; D is possibly TRBD1 (5 bases). The J call may be mistaken, given a closer DNA end match to TRBJ2-7. CDR3 length equals 12 residues. Germline CDR1 reads MGHDK; CDR2 reads SYGVNS. The CDR3 coding sequence is TGTGCCAGCAGTGACCCCCAGGGAGAGCAGTACTTC. This encodes CASSDPQGEQYF.

This clonotype turned up a few times. The chain carries TRBV28 and TRBJ2-3; the match to TRBD2 covers 11 bases. The CDR3 contains 14 residues. Losses at the gene ends were 6 bases for V and 6 bases for J; bases not matched to a gene: 5. The germline V gene has CDR1 MDHEN and CDR2 SYDVKM. Written as DNA, the CDR3 is TGTGCCAGCAGGGAGACTAGCGGGGTTGATACGCAGTATTTT. Protein: CASRETSGVDTQYF. Variable domain in full (rest from reference TRBV28 and TRBJ2-3): DVKVTQSSRYLVKRTGEKVFLECVQDMDHENMFWYRQDPGLGLRLIYFSYDVKMKEKGDIPEGYSVSREKKERFSLILESASTNQTSMYLCASRETSGVDTQYFGPGTRLTVL.

This clonotype was picked up many times. V gene TRBV12-3 or TRBV12-4 combines with J gene TRBJ2-7; D gene unclear. Deletions cut 3 bases from V and 3 bases from J, with 9 bases between. This CDR3 comprises 13 residues. The CDR3 DNA reads TGTGCCAGCAGTTTGGGCCCTTACTACGAGCAGTACGTC. Residues: CASSLGPYYEQYV.

CDR3 sequence reads: CASSPGTVFGTQYF. The DNA for the CDR3 is TGTGCCAGCAGTCCCGGGACCGTTTTTGGTACGCAGTATTTT. J is TRBJ2-3 and V is TRBV28; D tentatively reads TRBD1 or TRBD2 (5 bases each). The CDR3 contains 14 residues. From germline, CDR1 is MDHEN and CDR2 SYDVKM. V gave up 5 bases and J gave up 8 bases, with 17 bases separating them.

The gene calls are TRBV14 and TRBJ2-1, with 8 positions matching TRBD2. This CDR3 has 14 amino acids. Germline V gene lookup returns CDR1 SGHDN and CDR2 FVKESK. V lost 2 bases, J lost 6 bases, and 3 bases stayed unmatched. CDR3 region: CASSQLTSVNEQFF. The CDR3 DNA sequence: TGTGCCAGCAGCCAACTGACTAGCGTCAATGAGCAGTTCTTC.

This rearrangement joins TRBV5-1 to TRBJ2-3, with D possibly being TRBD1 or TRBD2 (6 bases each). The V and J ends lost 1 base and 3 bases respectively, with 24 bases between them. The CDR3 sequence is 19 residues long. Germline V lookup: CDR1 SGHRS, CDR2 YFSETQ. CDR3 in DNA: TGCGCCAGCAGCTTGATGCCCTCGGGGGCCCGGCGATTAACAGATACGCAGTATTTT. Translation: CASSLMPSGARRLTDTQYF.

The chain joins TRBV13 to TRBJ2-7, with D maybe TRBD1 (6 bases). The CDR3 consists of 13 residues. CDR1 and CDR2 (germline): PRHDT, FYEKMQ (reference sequence). V lost 5 bases to trimming and J lost 4 bases, with 12 bases between them. CDR3 loop: CASSTPDRYEQYF. CDR3 coding DNA: TGTGCCAGCAGCACCCCGGACAGATACGAGCAGTACTTC.

Only a few counts were recorded for this clonotype. The chain recombines TRBV20-1 with TRBJ2-3, with a possible D match to TRBD2 (6 bases). Per germline, CDR1 DFQATT and CDR2 SNEGSKA (reference sequence). The CDR3 covers 14 residues. The V and J ends lost 8 bases and 6 bases respectively, with 21 bases between them. The CDR3 reads CSSYGTPLVDTQYF. In DNA form, the CDR3 reads TGCAGTTCCTACGGGACTCCCCTCGTGGATACGCAGTATTTT.

The J gene is TRBJ2-3, the V gene TRBV20-1; no definite D call. Germline values: CDR1 DFQATT, CDR2 SNEGSKA (reference sequence). V lost 3 bases and J 1 base, leaving 14 bases between the germline ends. This CDR3 has 15 residues. The CDR3 reads CSASGPNMGTDTQYF. The CDR3 DNA follows: TGCAGTGCTAGTGGTCCCAACATGGGCACAGATACGCAGTATTTT.

The chain combines TRBV5-1 with TRBJ1-4; 8 bases are a match to TRBD1. The V gene's germline CDR1 is SGHRS and CDR2 YFSETQ. This CDR3 spans 15 amino acids. Here the CDR3 reads CVSRTGSSSNEKLFF. Written as DNA, the CDR3 is TGCGTCTCACGGACAGGGAGTTCTTCTAATGAAAAACTGTTTTTT.

In this sample, this clonotype turned up a few times. The rearrangement joins TRBV7-6 to TRBJ1-5, with a weak D call TRBD1 (5 bases). The V gene's germline CDR1 is SGHVS and CDR2 FNYEAQ. The CDR3 runs 16 residues. V dropped 3 bases and J dropped 4 bases, with 16 bases sitting between them. CDR3 DNA sequence: TGTGCCAGCAGCTTGAATCCGTGGGGCGGAAATCAGCCCCAGCATTTT. Encoded protein: CASSLNPWGGNQPQHF.

This chain uses TRBV13 with TRBJ1-4, with 7 bases aligning to TRBD1. Trimming cost V 5 bases and J 0 bases; bases outside gene matches: 6. Germline V lookup: CDR1 PRHDT, CDR2 FYEKMQ (reference sequence). The CDR3 runs to 16 residues. The CDR3 reads CASSRTGQTTNEKLFF. CDR3 DNA sequence: TGTGCCAGCAGCCGGACAGGACAAACAACTAATGAAAAACTGTTTTTT.

The genes are TRBV7-9 and TRBJ2-5; D call uncertain. The end of the DNA fits TRBJ2-7 better, so the J call may be wrong. Germline V gene sequence: CDR1 SEHNR, CDR2 FQNEAQ (reference sequence). This CDR3 is 14 amino acids long. The CDR3 DNA sequence: TGTGCCAGCAGCTTACCTACGGTTCCCCACGAGCAGTACTTC. This gives the protein CASSLPTVPHEQYF.

This clonotype was counted a few times. The rearrangement links TRBV6-2 or TRBV6-3 to TRBJ1-2, with a weak D call TRBD1 (6 bases). The V and J ends lost 7 bases and 6 bases respectively, with 15 bases between them. CDR3 length equals 13 residues. The germline gives CDR1 MNHEY, CDR2 SVGEGT. In DNA, the CDR3 is TGTGCCAGCACCACAGGGATTGTGGATGGCTACACCTTC. Amino acid sequence: CASTTGIVDGYTF.

This clonotype was found a few times. DNA of the CDR3: TGTGCCATCAGTGAGTCACTCCTCAATCAGCCCCAGCATTTT. Translation: CAISESLLNQPQHF. This chain links TRBV10-3 with TRBJ1-5, with unresolved D. Germline CDR1 and CDR2: ENHRY and SYGVKD. Trimming cost V 0 bases and J 3 bases, with 6 bases left between them. This CDR3 contains 14 residues.

This chain uses TRBV2 with TRBJ1-5; TRBD1 aligns across 10 bases. CDR3 length equals 21 residues. Germline loops: CDR1 SNHLY, CDR2 FYNNEI. V shed 2 bases, J shed 1 base, and the junction held 17 bases outside the gene matches. DNA for the CDR3: TGTGCCAGCAGTGAACCATCTCTCGGACAGGGGGTGGGTCGGAGCAATCAGCCCCAGCATTTT. This gives the protein CASSEPSLGQGVGRSNQPQHF.

The rearrangement uses TRBV18 and TRBJ1-4; no firm D call. The CDR3 is 15 amino acids. From germline, CDR1 is KGHSH and CDR2 LQKENI. The V gene lost 1 base and the J gene lost 6 bases, with 12 bases spanning the gap. CDR3 in DNA: TGTGCCAGCTCACCACGGATCGAGTCGTATGAAAAACTGTTTTTT. Its translation is CASSPRIESYEKLFF. Full variable domain (rest looked up from reference TRBV18 and TRBJ1-4): NAGVMQNPRHLVRRRGQEARLRCSPMKGHSHVYWYRQLPEEGLKFMVYLQKENIIDESGMPKERFSAEFPKEGPSILRIQQVVRGDSAAYFCASSPRIESYEKLFFGSGTQLSVL.

V usage is TRBV24-1 and J usage is TRBJ1-2; no reliable D call. CDR1 and CDR2 from the germline V gene are KGHDR and SFDVKD. V was trimmed by 7 bases and J by 0 bases, leaving 8 bases between them. The CDR3 totals 13 residues. The CDR3: CATSVLANYGYTF. For the CDR3, the DNA is TGTGCCACCAGCGTCCTGGCTAACTATGGCTACACCTTC.

The chain recombines TRBV19 with TRBJ1-2; D not resolved. This CDR3 comprises 13 residues. Trimming took off 3 bases at V and 4 bases at J, with 9 bases between the two ends. CDR1 and CDR2 from the germline V gene are LNHDA and SQIVND (reference sequence). The CDR3 spells CASSIGYTYGYTF. DNA of the CDR3: TGTGCCAGTAGTATCGGGTACACCTATGGCTACACCTTC.

This chain links TRBV5-6 with TRBJ2-3, with 9 bases that match TRBD2. This CDR3 contains 15 residues. Germline CDR1 reads SGHDT; CDR2 reads YYEEEE. V shed 4 bases and J 2 bases; nucleotides not matched to a gene: 5. The CDR3 DNA follows: TGTGCCAGCAGCGTACCGGGACTAGCCACAGATACGCAGTATTTT. Translated: CASSVPGLATDTQYF.

A few counts support this clonotype. This chain links TRBV6-2 or TRBV6-3 with TRBJ1-1; D uncertain. Between the trimmed V and J ends, which lost 2 bases and 1 base, there was a span of 8 bases. Germline CDR1 reads MNHEY; CDR2 reads SVGEGT. The CDR3 is made up of 14 amino acids. CDR3 in DNA: TGTGCCAGCAGTTACGGGCGGGCGAACACTGAAGCTTTCTTT. Translated, it gives CASSYGRANTEAFF.

As concerns this clonotype: Lacking the conserved final phenylalanine or tryptophan, this CDR3 likely reflects a read error. The V call is TRBV20-1, the J call TRBJ2-3, with TRBD1 matching 8 bases. CDR3 length: 14 amino acids. Trimming at V came to 6 bases and at J to 2 bases, leaving 7 bases not matched to a gene. Germline lookup yields CDR1 DFQATT and CDR2 SNEGSKA (reference sequence). CDR3 sequence reads: CSANQGAPTDTQYL. The CDR3 DNA sequence: TGCAGTGCAAACCAGGGGGCGCCCACAGATACGCAGTATCTT.

This clonotype was observed a handful of times. J is TRBJ2-5 and V is TRBV18; D remains unclear. The J call may be faulty, since TRBJ2-7 better matches the DNA end. Germline V lookup: CDR1 KGHSH, CDR2 LQKENI. The CDR3 runs to 13 residues. This CDR3 reads CASSPGADYEQYF. In DNA form, the CDR3 reads TGTGCCAGCTCACCAGGCGCAGACTACGAGCAGTACTTC.

There are a few counts of this clonotype. This rearrangement joins TRBV5-5 to TRBJ2-3; 7 positions agree with TRBD2. CDR3 length equals 15 residues. After removal of 2 bases from V and 4 bases from J, the junction contained 7 bases not matched to a gene. Germline assignment: CDR1 SGHKS and CDR2 YYEKEE (reference sequence). The CDR3 nucleotides are TGTGCCAGCAGCTTCGACGGGAGGAGATCAGATACGCAGTATTTT. This gives the protein CASSFDGRRSDTQYF.

This clonotype has only a few counts. The rearrangement joins TRBV5-1 to TRBJ1-2; D not certain. The CDR3 has 13 residues. V was trimmed by 3 bases and J by 5 bases, leaving 11 bases between them. The germline V gene has CDR1 SGHRS and CDR2 YFSETQ. The CDR3 DNA reads as TGCGCCAGCAGCTCGTGGACTCCATATGGCTACACCTTC. It specifies CASSSWTPYGYTF.

The J gene is TRBJ2-1, the V gene TRBV7-9; 7 positions match TRBD1. This CDR3 comprises 14 residues. CDR1 SEHNR and CDR2 FQNEAQ come from the germline V gene (reference sequence). V dropped 5 bases and J dropped 5; count of bases not matched to a gene: 6. CDR3 sequence (DNA): TGTGCCAGCAGCCCAGGGACAGTCAACAATGAGCAGTTCTTC. It translates to CASSPGTVNNEQFF.

The chain is built from TRBV27 and TRBJ2-3; 9 positions match TRBD2. V dropped 5 bases and J dropped 1; count of bases not matched to a gene: 4. This CDR3 contains 15 residues. Germline V gene data show CDR1 as MNHEY and CDR2 as SMNVEV (reference sequence). CDR3 protein: CASSTRLAGTDTQYF. The CDR3 DNA sequence: TGTGCCAGCAGTACCCGACTAGCGGGCACAGATACGCAGTATTTT.

V gene TRBV15 combines with J gene TRBJ2-3; D not certain. Germline V gives CDR1 LNHNV, CDR2 YYDKDF (reference sequence). This CDR3 region has 13 residues. V was clipped by 4 bases and J by 7 bases, with 12 bases between them. CDR3 nucleotide sequence: TGTGCCACCAGCACTGGGCTTCACCATACGCAGTATTTT. Its protein is CATSTGLHHTQYF.

This clonotype was counted a few times. The V and J genes are TRBV29-1 and TRBJ1-2; TRBD1 aligns across 7 bases. Trimming took 4 bases from V and 5 from J; bases not matched to a gene: 7. The CDR3 is 13 amino acids. Germline assignment: CDR1 SQVTM and CDR2 ANQGSEA. The chain's CDR3 is CSVGQGLGYGYTF. CDR3 coding DNA: TGCAGCGTTGGACAGGGACTCGGTTATGGCTACACCTTC.

This clonotype has only a few counts. CDR3 coding DNA: TGCGCCAGCAGCTTTCGTCCGACTAGCGGGGGGATCTCTGGGGCCAACGTCCTGACTTTC. Translation gives CASSFRPTSGGISGANVLTF. The chain couples TRBV5-1 to TRBJ2-6, with 13 nucleotides matching TRBD2. This CDR3 spans 20 amino acids. The trim removed 2 bases at V and 0 bases at J, leaving 8 bases unmatched. Germline-derived CDR1 and CDR2 are SGHRS and YFSETQ.

The V and J genes are TRBV9 and TRBJ2-1; the D call may be TRBD1 or TRBD2 (5 bases each). Germline values: CDR1 SGDLS, CDR2 YYNGEE. The CDR3 sequence is 16 residues long. Trimming removed 1 base from V and 0 bases from J, with 11 bases in between. The CDR3 here is CASSVYGTSSYNEQFF. The CDR3 region has the DNA TGTGCCAGCAGCGTATACGGGACGAGCTCCTACAATGAGCAGTTCTTC.